The rows below give T cell receptor beta chains drawn from one sample of a study of blood T cell repertoires in COVID-19. Data came from immunoSEQ multiplex PCR; TCRdb stores just in-frame clones and leaves some out. The profile shows 450,000 to 500,000 clones, 75% to 90% of them singletons. The sequenced sample was peripheral blood. All receptors come from a human donor in a cohort sampled during active COVID-19. Both conserved end residues are part of each CDR3. The D gene is left open where the match is weak. Expanded clones get a size class; other rows say once, few or many, or leave the size out.

clone_size d_call j_call v_call cdr3_aa cdr3_nt
. TRBD1 TRBJ2-2 TRBV19 CASSIQGEIGELFF TGTGCCAGTAGTATCCAGGGGGAGATCGGGGAGCTGTTTTTT
. TRBD1 TRBJ1-2 TRBV19 CASSIVARGPGYTF TGTGCCAGTAGTATAGTGGCCAGGGGGCCTGGCTACACCTTC
few . TRBJ1-4 TRBV27 CASSPSQGEKLFF TGTGCCAGCAGTCCGTCTCAGGGCGAAAAACTGTTTTTT
few . TRBJ1-1 TRBV19 CASTQLGERNLGAFF TGTGCCAGCACCCAGTTAGGAGAGCGGAATTTGGGCGCTTTCTTT
. TRBD2 TRBJ2-5 TRBV6-4 CASSGGASGRPGETQYF TGTGCCAGCAGTGGAGGGGCTAGCGGGAGGCCTGGGGAGACCCAGTACTTC
once TRBD1 TRBJ2-7 TRBV19 CASKRGTGWAEQYF TGTGCCAGTAAGCGTGGGACAGGGTGGGCCGAGCAGTACTTC
. TRBD2 TRBJ2-1 TRBV30 CAWVSSGTSGITYNEQFF TGTGCCTGGGTTAGCTCCGGGACTAGCGGGATTACCTACAATGAGCAGTTCTTC
. TRBD1 TRBJ1-1 TRBV2 CASSETGTGGWDEAFF TGTGCCAGCAGCGAAACCGGGACAGGGGGCTGGGATGAAGCTTTCTTT
. TRBD2 TRBJ2-3 TRBV5-4 CASSKGLAGFTDTQYF TGTGCCAGCAGCAAGGGACTAGCGGGTTTCACAGATACGCAGTATTTT
. . TRBJ1-2 TRBV15 CATSGDRRYGYTF TGTGCCACCAGCGGAGACAGGCGCTATGGCTACACCTTC
once TRBD1 TRBJ2-7 TRBV6-2/TRBV6-3 CASSYSGTGSYEQYF TGTGCCAGCAGTTACTCCGGGACAGGGTCCTACGAGCAGTACTTC
. . TRBJ1-2 TRBV29-1 CSVVREVGYGYTF TGCAGCGTTGTCAGGGAGGTAGGCTATGGCTACACCTTC
. . TRBJ2-2 TRBV3-1/TRBV3-2 CASRARYTGELFF TGTGCCAGCAGGGCTCGTTACACCGGGGAGCTGTTTTTT
few TRBD2 TRBJ2-3 TRBV13 CASSLELAGGDTQYF TGTGCCAGCAGCTTAGAACTAGCGGGAGGAGATACGCAGTATTTT
few . TRBJ2-1 TRBV19 CASSSMGGSSYNEQFF TGTGCCAGTAGTTCCATGGGGGGAAGCTCCTACAATGAGCAGTTCTTC
. . TRBJ1-1 TRBV19 CASSPTDRRNTEAFF TGTGCCAGTAGCCCAACGGACAGAAGAAACACTGAAGCTTTCTTT
few . TRBJ1-6 TRBV5-6 CASSLGAESPLHF TGTGCCAGCAGCTTGGGGGCAGAGTCACCCCTCCACTTT
. . TRBJ1-6 TRBV9 CASSVNPGVRNSPLHF TGTGCCAGCAGCGTAAACCCAGGGGTTCGCAATTCACCCCTCCACTTT
once TRBD1 TRBJ1-1 TRBV7-2 CASSPGQGVGTEAFF TGTGCCAGCAGCCCAGGACAGGGGGTGGGGACTGAAGCTTTCTTT
. . TRBJ2-2 TRBV2 CASRGRLGELFF TGTGCCAGCAGGGGGCGCCTCGGGGAGCTGTTTTTT
. . TRBJ1-1 TRBV28 CASSPPTDPSAFF TGTGCCAGCAGTCCACCGACAGATCCTTCAGCTTTCTTT
. TRBD2 TRBJ2-1 TRBV4-2 CASSSQPSGSPYNEQFF TGTGCCAGCAGCTCTCAACCTAGCGGGAGTCCCTACAATGAGCAGTTCTTC
. . TRBJ2-2 TRBV5-1 CASTPGWGVVNTGELFF TGCGCCAGCACCCCGGGTTGGGGAGTCGTGAACACCGGGGAGCTGTTTTTT
few . TRBJ2-1 TRBV3-1/TRBV3-2 CASSHRGARQFF TGTGCCAGCAGCCATCGGGGGGCGCGGCAGTTCTTC
. TRBD2 TRBJ2-2 TRBV7-3 CASSLREVRGRGELFF TGTGCCAGCAGCTTACGAGAGGTCCGCGGGAGAGGGGAGCTGTTTTTT
. TRBD1 TRBJ1-1 TRBV24-1 CATSDSTGVTEAFF TGTGCCACCAGTGATTCGACAGGGGTCACTGAAGCTTTCTTT
. TRBD1 TRBJ1-1 TRBV6-5 CASSYWTGDTEAFF TGTGCCAGCAGTTACTGGACAGGGGACACTGAAGCTTTCTTT
few . TRBJ1-2 TRBV28 CASSLGGYGYTF TGTGCCAGCAGTTTAGGGGGGTATGGCTACACCTTC
. . TRBJ1-4 TRBV28 CASLPWGVGEKLFF TGTGCCAGCCTCCCTTGGGGCGTAGGTGAAAAACTGTTTTTT